This T cell receptor beta chain derives from a study of T cells expressing NK-cell markers. With regard to this clonotype: Its specificity is unknown.

Germline V CDR1 and CDR2: MNHEY, SMNVEV (reference sequence). The CDR3 is 13 residues long. Study-wide results and limits: Unclear, still, was the HCMV specificity of the expanded NKG2C+ T cell clones. Dominant NKG2C+ clonotypes were found to form about 1.0-7.5% of CD8+ T cells in six donors.

After re-calling the 5' RACE reads, TCRdb lists one entry per CDR3 protein, DNA absent. The sample table sets out about 430,000 distinct CDR3 sequences. This sequence joins TRBV27 and TRBJ2-7; TCRdb's D call, TRBD1, is unchecked because there is no DNA. Sample: blood T cells: a sorted CD56 or NKG2C T cell subset, CD4+ or CD8+ T cells, or bulk PBMC T cells (not recorded which). The source is a woman in her forties or fifties in good health. This CDR3 reads CASSPGGLREQYF.